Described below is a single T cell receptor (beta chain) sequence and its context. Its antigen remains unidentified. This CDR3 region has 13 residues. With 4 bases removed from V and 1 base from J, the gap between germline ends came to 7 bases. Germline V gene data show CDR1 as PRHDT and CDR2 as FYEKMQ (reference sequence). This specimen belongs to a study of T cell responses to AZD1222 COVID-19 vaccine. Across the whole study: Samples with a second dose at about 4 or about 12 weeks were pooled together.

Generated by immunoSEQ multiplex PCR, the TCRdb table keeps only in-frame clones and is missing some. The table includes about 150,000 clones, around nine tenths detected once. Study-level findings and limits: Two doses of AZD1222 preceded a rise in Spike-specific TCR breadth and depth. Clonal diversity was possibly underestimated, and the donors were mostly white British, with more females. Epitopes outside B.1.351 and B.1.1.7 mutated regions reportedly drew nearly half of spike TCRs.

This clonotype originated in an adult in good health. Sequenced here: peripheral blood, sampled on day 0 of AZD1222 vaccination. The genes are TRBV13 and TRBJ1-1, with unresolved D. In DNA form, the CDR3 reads TGTGCCAGCAGCTCCCGAGGGAACACTGAAGCTTTCTTT. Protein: CASSSRGNTEAFF.